The rows below give T cell receptor beta chains drawn from one sample of a study of cytomegalovirus exposure and HLA in healthy donors. The assay was immunoSEQ multiplex PCR, and TCRdb's table has in-frame clones only and misses some. The sample yields about 150,000 clones, 75% to 85% seen once. The sequenced material came from PBMCs. These receptors were taken from a woman in her twenties or thirties in good health and CMV-seropositive. Both conserved end residues are part of each CDR3. The D gene is left open where the match is weak. Some rows have no size entry. The others give once, few or many, or a class for an expanded clone.

V gene: TRBV28
CDR3 length: 12
D gene: NA
clone size: once
J gene: TRBJ1-1
CDR3 protein: CASSLSGPEAFF
CDR3 DNA: TGTGCCAGCAGTTTATCAGGGCCCGAAGCTTTCTTT

V gene: TRBV6-1
CDR3 length: 16
D gene: NA
clone size: NA
J gene: TRBJ2-5
CDR3 protein: CASSEGRVGAWETQYF
CDR3 DNA: TGTGCCAGCAGTGAAGGCCGCGTGGGGGCTTGGGAGACCCAGTACTTC

V gene: TRBV7-2
CDR3 length: 14
D gene: NA
clone size: NA
J gene: TRBJ1-5
CDR3 protein: CASSLGTANQPQHF
CDR3 DNA: TGTGCCAGCAGCTTAGGGACAGCAAATCAGCCCCAGCATTTT

V gene: TRBV30
CDR3 length: 11
D gene: NA
clone size: NA
J gene: TRBJ2-7
CDR3 protein: CAWSTGYEQYF
CDR3 DNA: TGTGCCTGGAGTACGGGCTACGAGCAGTACTTC

V gene: TRBV19
CDR3 length: 16
D gene: NA
clone size: NA
J gene: TRBJ2-7
CDR3 protein: CASSIDWQGTYYEQYF
CDR3 DNA: TGTGCCAGTAGTATAGATTGGCAGGGGACCTACTACGAGCAGTACTTC

V gene: TRBV5-6
CDR3 length: 14
D gene: NA
clone size: NA
J gene: TRBJ1-4
CDR3 protein: CASSWTSTNEKLFF
CDR3 DNA: TGTGCCAGCAGTTGGACATCGACTAATGAAAAACTGTTTTTT

V gene: TRBV5-5
CDR3 length: 16
D gene: NA
clone size: NA
J gene: TRBJ1-5
CDR3 protein: CASSSLQGLKGQPQHF
CDR3 DNA: TGTGCCAGCAGCTCACTACAGGGTCTAAAGGGACAGCCCCAGCATTTT

V gene: TRBV6-1
CDR3 length: 13
D gene: TRBD1
clone size: few
J gene: TRBJ2-5
CDR3 protein: CASRRTGGETQYF
CDR3 DNA: TGTGCCAGCAGGAGGACAGGGGGAGAGACCCAGTACTTC

V gene: TRBV28
CDR3 length: 13
D gene: TRBD1
clone size: NA
J gene: TRBJ1-2
CDR3 protein: CASSSGQGYGYTF
CDR3 DNA: TGTGCCAGCAGTTCCGGACAGGGCTATGGCTACACCTTC

V gene: TRBV9
CDR3 length: 16
D gene: TRBD2
clone size: NA
J gene: TRBJ2-3
CDR3 protein: CASSAVAGDRTDTQYF
CDR3 DNA: TGTGCCAGCAGCGCGGTAGCGGGAGATCGGACAGATACGCAGTATTTT

V gene: TRBV28
CDR3 length: 15
D gene: TRBD1
clone size: NA
J gene: TRBJ1-4
CDR3 protein: CASSSPGTGSEKLFF
CDR3 DNA: TGTGCCAGCAGTTCCCCCGGGACAGGGAGTGAAAAACTGTTTTTT

V gene: TRBV2
CDR3 length: 17
D gene: TRBD2
clone size: NA
J gene: TRBJ2-3
CDR3 protein: CASRPSAQLAGTDTQYF
CDR3 DNA: TGTGCCAGCAGGCCGTCTGCCCAACTAGCGGGAACAGATACGCAGTATTTT

V gene: TRBV11-2
CDR3 length: 13
D gene: NA
clone size: NA
J gene: TRBJ2-5
CDR3 protein: CASSLTVQETQYF
CDR3 DNA: TGTGCCAGCAGCTTGACAGTCCAAGAGACCCAGTACTTC

V gene: TRBV30
CDR3 length: 16
D gene: TRBD2
clone size: NA
J gene: TRBJ2-1
CDR3 protein: CAWSLRGLAGVNEQFF
CDR3 DNA: TGTGCCTGGAGTCTCAGAGGACTAGCGGGAGTCAATGAGCAGTTCTTC

V gene: TRBV5-8
CDR3 length: 15
D gene: TRBD1
clone size: NA
J gene: TRBJ2-7
CDR3 protein: CASSLGTGGIYEQYF
CDR3 DNA: TGTGCCAGCAGCTTGGGGACAGGGGGCATATACGAGCAGTACTTC

V gene: TRBV11-2
CDR3 length: 14
D gene: TRBD2
clone size: NA
J gene: TRBJ2-5
CDR3 protein: CASRAREAEETQYF
CDR3 DNA: TGTGCCAGCAGAGCTCGGGAGGCCGAAGAGACCCAGTACTTC

V gene: TRBV7-9
CDR3 length: 17
D gene: TRBD1
clone size: NA
J gene: TRBJ2-5
CDR3 protein: CASSSSPGTGGRETQYF
CDR3 DNA: TGTGCCAGCAGCTCCTCTCCCGGGACAGGGGGTAGGGAGACCCAGTACTTC

V gene: TRBV2
CDR3 length: 14
D gene: NA
clone size: NA
J gene: TRBJ1-5
CDR3 protein: CASSTDSVNQPQHF
CDR3 DNA: TGTGCCAGCAGTACCGACAGCGTAAATCAGCCCCAGCATTTT

V gene: TRBV30
CDR3 length: 15
D gene: NA
clone size: NA
J gene: TRBJ1-2
CDR3 protein: CAWSVREGPGYGYTF
CDR3 DNA: TGTGCCTGGAGTGTAAGGGAGGGCCCGGGGTATGGCTACACCTTC

V gene: TRBV6-5
CDR3 length: 15
D gene: TRBD1
clone size: NA
J gene: TRBJ2-3
CDR3 protein: CASTRSGTATDTQYF
CDR3 DNA: TGTGCCAGCACCCGGTCCGGGACAGCCACAGATACGCAGTATTTT

V gene: TRBV14
CDR3 length: 13
D gene: TRBD1
clone size: NA
J gene: TRBJ1-1
CDR3 protein: CASSRGGLDEAFF
CDR3 DNA: TGTGCCAGCAGCCGAGGGGGCCTGGATGAAGCTTTCTTT

V gene: TRBV5-5
CDR3 length: 16
D gene: TRBD2
clone size: NA
J gene: TRBJ2-5
CDR3 protein: CASSLGLAGGQETQYF
CDR3 DNA: TGTGCCAGCAGCTTGGGGCTAGCGGGGGGCCAAGAGACCCAGTACTTC

V gene: TRBV30
CDR3 length: 18
D gene: TRBD1
clone size: NA
J gene: TRBJ2-3
CDR3 protein: CAWRPRQGALPSTDTQYF
CDR3 DNA: TGTGCCTGGAGGCCCCGACAGGGGGCGCTCCCTAGCACAGATACGCAGTATTTT

V gene: TRBV18
CDR3 length: 14
D gene: NA
clone size: NA
J gene: TRBJ2-5
CDR3 protein: CASSPGRQQETQYF
CDR3 DNA: TGTGCCAGCTCACCCGGTAGACAGCAAGAGACCCAGTACTTC

V gene: TRBV7-7
CDR3 length: 15
D gene: TRBD2
clone size: NA
J gene: TRBJ2-2
CDR3 protein: CASSLGSGSGGELFF
CDR3 DNA: TGTGCCAGCAGCCTGGGTAGCGGGAGTGGCGGGGAGCTGTTTTTT

V gene: TRBV27
CDR3 length: 16
D gene: TRBD2
clone size: NA
J gene: TRBJ2-7
CDR3 protein: CASSLSRSGGVYEQYF
CDR3 DNA: TGTGCCAGCAGTTTAAGCAGGTCGGGAGGCGTCTACGAGCAGTACTTC

V gene: TRBV5-1
CDR3 length: 15
D gene: TRBD1
clone size: NA
J gene: TRBJ2-5
CDR3 protein: CASSPRTGAAETQYF
CDR3 DNA: TGCGCCAGCAGCCCGAGGACAGGGGCGGCAGAGACCCAGTACTTC

V gene: TRBV19
CDR3 length: 12
D gene: NA
clone size: NA
J gene: TRBJ2-3
CDR3 protein: CASSPQVDTQYF
CDR3 DNA: TGTGCCAGTAGCCCTCAGGTAGATACGCAGTATTTT

V gene: TRBV19
CDR3 length: 13
D gene: NA
clone size: once
J gene: TRBJ1-1
CDR3 protein: CASIRHENTEAFF
CDR3 DNA: TGTGCCAGCATCCGACATGAGAACACTGAAGCTTTCTTT

V gene: TRBV9
CDR3 length: 14
D gene: TRBD2
clone size: NA
J gene: TRBJ2-7
CDR3 protein: CASSTSGATYEQYF
CDR3 DNA: TGTGCCAGCAGCACTAGCGGGGCAACCTACGAGCAGTACTTC

V gene: TRBV11-1
CDR3 length: 13
D gene: NA
clone size: NA
J gene: TRBJ2-5
CDR3 protein: CASSLGGETTQYF
CDR3 DNA: TGTGCCAGCAGCTTAGGCGGGGAGACGACCCAGTACTTC

V gene: TRBV28
CDR3 length: 15
D gene: NA
clone size: NA
J gene: TRBJ2-7
CDR3 protein: CASSSPGRHSYEQYF
CDR3 DNA: TGTGCCAGCAGCTCCCCCGGCAGGCACTCCTACGAGCAGTACTTC

V gene: TRBV30
CDR3 length: 15
D gene: NA
clone size: NA
J gene: TRBJ1-5
CDR3 protein: CAWSGGTLSGQPQHF
CDR3 DNA: TGTGCCTGGAGTGGCGGGACTCTGAGCGGTCAGCCCCAGCATTTT

V gene: TRBV28
CDR3 length: 13
D gene: TRBD1
clone size: NA
J gene: TRBJ1-1
CDR3 protein: CASSAGGTTEAFF
CDR3 DNA: TGTGCCAGCAGTGCAGGGGGCACCACTGAAGCTTTCTTT

V gene: TRBV7-2
CDR3 length: 14
D gene: TRBD2
clone size: NA
J gene: TRBJ2-1
CDR3 protein: CASSSAGAGNEQFF
CDR3 DNA: TGTGCCAGCAGCTCGGCGGGAGCGGGAAATGAGCAGTTCTTC

V gene: TRBV4-2
CDR3 length: 16
D gene: NA
clone size: NA
J gene: TRBJ2-3
CDR3 protein: CASSQAPGSTTDTQYF
CDR3 DNA: TGTGCCAGCAGCCAAGCCCCCGGGAGCACCACAGATACGCAGTATTTT

V gene: TRBV28
CDR3 length: 14
D gene: NA
clone size: NA
J gene: TRBJ2-1
CDR3 protein: CASSSSGVYNEQFF
CDR3 DNA: TGTGCCAGCAGTTCCTCGGGAGTTTACAATGAGCAGTTCTTC